These 21 T cell receptor beta chains were sequenced from one sample in a study of T cells in women clearing cervical HPV infection. Clones were read by immunoSEQ multiplex PCR, and TCRdb kept only the in-frame ones, dropping some. The table gives approximately 23,000 clones; the top ten clones make up 12% of it. The specimen sequenced was blood buffy coat. The receptors come from a woman between 18 and 70 years old with a cervical HPV16 infection that either progressed to CIN3+ or cleared (not recorded which).

Worth noting for this clone: The read comes to an end 3 residues before the CDR3 does, leaving the germline J gene to fill in the end. The V and J genes are TRBV7-2 and TRBJ2-1; D ambiguous. This CDR3 comprises 14 residues. The germline V gene encodes CDR1 SGHTA and CDR2 FQGNSA. V shed 5 bases and J shed 0 bases, with 8 bases lying between them. CDR3 in amino acids: CASSHQSSYNEQFF. The sequenced CDR3 bases are TGTGCCAGCAGCCACCAGAGCTCCTACAATGAG.

Of note for this clone: The read finishes 3 residues shy of the CDR3 end, and the germline J gene is used to complete it. The rearrangement links TRBV3-1 (or the pseudogene TRBV3-2) to TRBJ1-1, with D perhaps matching TRBD1 (6 bases). V was trimmed by 3 bases and J by 5 bases, leaving 16 bases between them. The CDR3 runs to 15 residues. Per the germline V gene, CDR1 is LGHDT and CDR2 is YNNKEL (reference sequence). The CDR3 reads CASSHPGRGLTEAFF. The covered CDR3 bases are TGTGCCAGCAGCCACCCGGGGAGGGGGTTGACTGAA.

Concerning this clone itself: Read sequence stops 3 residues before the CDR3 end, and the germline J gene provides the missing end. The chain combines TRBV18 with TRBJ2-7; 10 bases are a match to TRBD1. Per the germline V gene, CDR1 is KGHSH and CDR2 is LQKENI. With V trimmed by 4 bases and J by 5 bases, 8 bases remained unmatched. The CDR3 contains 15 residues. The part of the CDR3 DNA that was read is TGTGCCAGCTCACTCCAGACAGGGGGCTCTCACGAG. This translates into CASSLQTGGSHE. The CDR3 in full is CASSLQTGGSHEQYF.

For this clone: The CDR3 goes on 3 residues after the read ends, and that part is filled in from the germline J gene. This chain joins TRBV6-4 and TRBJ1-1; 8 bases agree with TRBD1. Unmatched junction bases numbered 4, after V lost 6 bases and J lost 4 bases. Per germline, CDR1 MRHNA and CDR2 SNTAGT. This CDR3 is built from 13 residues. The CDR3 sequence is CASRRTGSTEAFF. CDR3 bases read: TGTGCCAGCAGAAGGACAGGGTCCACTGAA.

Points on this clone: The read ends 3 residues before the CDR3 terminus; that terminus is restored from the germline J gene. J is TRBJ2-2 and V is TRBV6-2 or TRBV6-3, with 9 nucleotides matching TRBD2. V was clipped by 8 bases and J by 2 bases; unmatched bases: 9. The germline gives CDR1 MNHEY, CDR2 SVGEGT. This CDR3 spans 16 amino acids. CDR3 DNA, as far as it was read: TGTGCCAGCTCCTTACTAGCGGGCCTTAACACCGGGGAG. Translated: CASSLLAGLNTGE. The complete CDR3 protein is CASSLLAGLNTGELFF.

As concerns this clone: The read finishes 3 residues shy of the CDR3 end, and the germline J gene is used to complete it. The chain links TRBV6-2 or TRBV6-3 to TRBJ1-2, with TRBD1 as a possible D gene (5 bases). The CDR3 has 17 residues. CDR1 and CDR2 (germline): MNHEY, SVGEGT. Incomplete CDR3 DNA: TGTGCCAGCAGTTACTCGAGAGGGGAGGTAGCCCGCATTGAC. This sequence encodes CASSYSRGEVARID. The whole CDR3 sequence reads CASSYSRGEVARIDYTF.

Turning to this clone: The CDR3 extends 3 residues past the end of the read, so its final part is completed from the germline J gene. The rearrangement uses TRBV5-1 and TRBJ1-1; no clear D gene. The CDR3 covers 15 residues. The germline V and J ends were trimmed by 0 bases and 1 base, with 10 bases remaining between them. CDR1 SGHRS and CDR2 YFSETQ come from the germline V gene. The part of the CDR3 DNA that was read is TGCGCCAGCAGCTTGGGGGCATTCAGGAACACTGAA. This gives the protein CASSLGAFRNTE. The entire CDR3 sequence reads CASSLGAFRNTEAFF.

In the case of this clone: The read falls 3 residues short of the CDR3 end, and the missing part is taken from the germline J gene. The chain employs TRBV18 and TRBJ1-1; no reliable D call. This CDR3 has 11 residues. CDR1 KGHSH and CDR2 LQKENI come from the germline V gene. The CDR3 spells CASSLDSEAFF. CDR3 DNA, as far as it was read: TGTGCCAGCTCACTGGACTCGGAA.

Concerning this clone: The CDR3 is cut off 3 residues early in the read; its end comes from the germline J gene. This chain joins TRBV30 and TRBJ2-7, with TRBD2 matching 8 bases. From germline, CDR1 is GTSNPN and CDR2 SVGIG (reference sequence). The CDR3 consists of 13 residues. Trimming cost V 0 bases and J 6 bases; bases outside gene matches: 4. The CDR3 protein is CAWSVGGLGEQYF. The part of the CDR3 DNA that was read is TGTGCCTGGAGTGTAGGGGGACTAGGCGAG.

Regarding this clone: The CDR3 is cut off 3 residues early in the read; its end comes from the germline J gene. The chain couples TRBV20-1 to TRBJ2-7; D may correspond to TRBD1 or TRBD2 (5 bases each). The V end was cut by 2 bases, the J end by 3 bases, with 14 bases between. Germline CDR1 reads DFQATT; CDR2 reads SNEGSKA (reference sequence). The CDR3 is made up of 14 amino acids. The CDR3 DNA, read in part, is TGCAGTGCTAGAAACCCAGAGGGGATCTACGAG. As protein: CSARNPEGIYE. The whole CDR3 reads CSARNPEGIYEQYF.

For this clone: The CDR3 goes on 3 residues after the read ends, and that part is filled in from the germline J gene. The V call is TRBV7-6, the J call TRBJ2-3; 7 bases align to TRBD2. This CDR3 is 15 amino acids long. Germline CDR1 SGHVS, CDR2 FNYEAQ. The CDR3 region is CASSVLLANQETQYF. Incomplete CDR3 DNA: TGTGCCAGCAGCGTCCTACTAGCGAACCAAGAGACG.

Regarding this clone: The CDR3 goes on 3 residues after the read ends, and that part is filled in from the germline J gene. The V gene is TRBV30, the J gene TRBJ2-5, with D possibly TRBD1 on 6 matching bases. V gave up 2 bases and J gave up 6 bases, with 13 bases separating them. The germline V gene encodes CDR1 GTSNPN and CDR2 SVGIG (reference sequence). This CDR3 comprises 13 residues. CDR3: CAWSTGSAKTQYF. CDR3 bases read: TGTGCCTGGAGTACAGGGTCGGCGAAGACC.

Comment on this clone: The sequence runs out 3 residues before the end of the CDR3; the remainder is reconstructed from the germline J gene. The chain recombines TRBV7-2 with TRBJ2-3, with 7 bases matching TRBD1. This CDR3 has 15 amino acids. Looked up from germline, CDR1 is SGHTA and CDR2 is FQGNSA. CDR3 protein: CASSSTPDRVETQYF. CDR3 bases read: TGTGCCAGCAGCTCGACGCCCGACAGGGTGGAGACG.

For this clone: The CDR3 goes on 3 residues after the read ends, and that part is filled in from the germline J gene. The rearrangement links TRBV5-1 to TRBJ2-7; possibly TRBD1 for D (6 bases). The CDR3 sequence is 14 residues long. Trimming removed 2 bases at V and 6 bases at J, with 15 bases between. Germline V gene data show CDR1 as SGHRS and CDR2 as YFSETQ. The part of the CDR3 DNA that was read is TGCGCCAGCAGCTTTCGGGGACAACCCTCCGAG. The encoded protein is CASSFRGQPSE. The whole CDR3 is CASSFRGQPSEQYF.

As concerns this clone: With the read ending 3 residues before the CDR3 end, the germline J gene is used to fill in that end. This chain joins TRBV5-6 and TRBJ2-3, with TRBD2 matching over 8 bases. The CDR3 contains 15 residues. Germline V lookup: CDR1 SGHDT, CDR2 YYEEEE. The CDR3 DNA, read in part, is TGTGCCAGCAGCCTGAAGAGCGGGGGAAGAGAGACG. Its protein is CASSLKSGGRET. In full, the CDR3 is CASSLKSGGRETQYF.

This clone is identified as medium-sized from frequency. Sequencing ends 3 residues short of the CDR3 end; the germline J gene provides the rest. The chain employs TRBV5-1 and TRBJ2-4; tentatively, D is TRBD2 (6 bases). Germline CDR1 and CDR2: SGHRS and YFSETQ. Trimming took 0 bases from V and 1 from J, leaving 26 bases between them. CDR3 size: 21 residues. Incomplete CDR3 DNA: TGCGCCAGCAGCTTGGTCTATCCGGGACTCCGGCTTAATTCGGCCAAAAACATT. Its protein is CASSLVYPGLRLNSAKNI. In full, the CDR3 is CASSLVYPGLRLNSAKNIQYF.

The chain's CDR3 is CASSLAGGGKTNDYTF. The CDR3 DNA, read in part, is TGCGCCAGCAGCTTGGCCGGCGGGGGGAAGACCAATGAC. J is TRBJ1-2 and V is TRBV5-1; D might be TRBD1 (5 bases). Coverage ceases 3 residues before the CDR3 finishes, and the germline J gene fills in the end. The length of the CDR3 is 16 residues. Germline values: CDR1 SGHRS, CDR2 YFSETQ. Full variable domain (missing parts from reference TRBV5-1 and TRBJ1-2): KAGVTQTPRYLIKTRGQQVTLSCSPISGHRSVSWYQQTPGQGLQFLFEYFSETQRNKGNFPGRFSGRQFSNSRSEMNVSTLELGDSALYLCASSLAGGGKTNDYTFGSGTRLTVV.

To note about this clone: Read coverage stops 3 residues before the CDR3 terminus; the germline J gene supplies the remainder. The J gene is TRBJ2-7, the V gene TRBV18; TRBD1 matches 7 bases. The germline V gene has CDR1 KGHSH and CDR2 LQKENI. V shed 2 bases and J 5 bases; nucleotides not matched to a gene: 9. The length of the CDR3 is 15 residues. Incomplete CDR3 DNA: TGTGCCAGCTCACCATTCTCGTCAGGGGGAGACGAG. This encodes CASSPFSSGGDE. The entire CDR3 reads CASSPFSSGGDEQYF. The full variable domain, its missing parts supplied by reference TRBV18 and TRBJ2-7, is NAGVMQNPRHLVRRRGQEARLRCSPMKGHSHVYWYRQLPEEGLKFMVYLQKENIIDESGMPKERFSAEFPKEGPSILRIQQVVRGDSAAYFCASSPFSSGGDEQYFGPGTRLTVT.

Worth noting for this clone: The DNA ends 3 residues before the CDR3 does, and the rest of the CDR3 is filled in from the germline J gene. The rearrangement uses TRBV5-1 and TRBJ2-7, with D possibly TRBD1 on 6 matching bases. This CDR3 is built from 14 residues. Germline values: CDR1 SGHRS, CDR2 YFSETQ. Trimming cost V 2 bases and J 2 bases, with 11 bases left between them. The CDR3 loop reads CASSFTGLTYEQYF. The sequenced part of the CDR3 DNA is TGCGCCAGCAGCTTCACAGGGCTGACCTACGAG.

Remarks on this clone: The CDR3 end is not reached by the read, which stops 3 residues before it; the germline J gene fills it in. The chain couples TRBV5-1 to TRBJ1-2, with a weak D call TRBD1 (6 bases). Germline loops: CDR1 SGHRS, CDR2 YFSETQ. V dropped 1 base and J dropped 2 bases, with 12 bases sitting between them. This CDR3 has 15 amino acids. The CDR3 spells CASSLYGTKNYGYTF. CDR3 DNA, as far as it was read: TGCGCCAGCAGCTTGTACGGGACAAAGAACTATGGC.

Regarding this clone: The CDR3 extends 3 residues past the end of the read, so its final part is completed from the germline J gene. The chain joins TRBV20-1 to TRBJ1-1, with TRBD1 as a possible D gene (5 bases). CDR1 is DFQATT, CDR2 SNEGSKA, per germline (reference sequence). Trimming left V 5 bases short and J 3 bases short, with 13 bases between. The CDR3 contains 13 residues. Incomplete CDR3 DNA: TGCAGTGCTCACCAGGGTTGGGACACTGAA. It encodes CSAHQGWDTE. The whole CDR3 is CSAHQGWDTEAFF.